The present T cell receptor (beta chain) was sequenced within a study of PD-L1 blockade in urothelial cancer. The time point here: pretreatment peripheral blood. Only in-frame clones appear in the TCRdb table, and some are missing; sequencing was by immunoSEQ multiplex PCR. The sample gives 75,000 to 95,000 clones, roughly 80% of which show up once; 5.5% to 7.5% is in the top ten. The TCR sequence derives from a man aged 35 to 55 with urothelial cancer. Here the sequenced sample was PBMCs, taken around atezolizumab (anti-PD-L1) treatment.

CDR3 coding DNA: TGCGCCAGCAGCTCCCCGGGGGTGGGTGAAGCTTTCTTT. Translating gives CASSSPGVGEAFF. The rearrangement links TRBV5-1 to TRBJ1-1, with a weak D call TRBD1 (5 bases). CDR3 length: 13 amino acids. Germline CDR1 SGHRS, CDR2 YFSETQ. Trimming removed 3 bases from V and 7 bases from J, with 13 bases in between. The full variable domain, its missing parts supplied by reference TRBV5-1 and TRBJ1-1, is KAGVTQTPRYLIKTRGQQVTLSCSPISGHRSVSWYQQTPGQGLQFLFEYFSETQRNKGNFPGRFSGRQFSNSRSEMNVSTLELGDSALYLCASSSPGVGEAFFGQGTRLTVV.